This T cell receptor beta chain derives from a study of Ad26.COV2.S vaccination and SARS-CoV-2 variants. Study at large: Intramuscular Ad26.COV2.S doses were given once or twice, 56 days apart. Study-level findings and limits: The breadth of spike-specific CD8+ and CD4+ T cell responses after vaccination was reportedly substantial.

Specified treatment: 15 to 20 received Ad26.COV2.S at low or high dose, single or two shots; 5 received placebo; per-sample allocation not given. The samples date from day 63 after the first vaccine or placebo injection. Whoever gave the sample was an adult aged 18-55 years in Boston. Built on an Ad26 vector, the vaccine expressed Wuhan-strain SARS-CoV-2 spike. The CDR3 loop spans 14 amino acids. V was cut by 3 bases and J by 1 base, with 9 bases left in between. Germline CDR1 is KGHSH and CDR2 is LQKENI. In regard to this clone: Antigen unknown.

Profiled with immunoSEQ multiplex PCR; TCRdb holds only in-frame clones, not every one. Of fewer than 900,000 clones listed, around 92% are singletons. The specimen comprised peripheral blood, sampled in a trial of Ad26.COV2.S vaccine versus placebo. The clonotype comes from a person between 18 and 65 years old who received the Ad26.COV2.S COVID-19 vaccine or a placebo. This chain connects TRBV18 to TRBJ1-2; D perhaps matches TRBD1 (6 bases). CDR3 nucleotides: TGTGCCAGCTCACCTATGGACAGTAACTATGGCTACACCTTC. It yields the protein CASSPMDSNYGYTF.